This is a list of T cell receptor beta chains from one sample in a study of T cells after yellow fever vaccination. TCRdb passed the 5' RACE reads through MiXCR, listing each CDR3 protein once. The repertoire consists of about 350,000 distinct CDR3 sequences, with roughly 4.3% occurring once and the leading ten covering around 23%. Material: PBMCs, obtained 5 days after the yellow fever booster vaccination. The receptors here all came from a man between 18 and 35 years old who received the YFV17D yellow fever vaccine. Both conserved end residues are part of each CDR3. Fields, in order: V gene, J gene, D gene, clone size, CDR3 protein, CDR3 DNA. D genes are given only for firm matches. Clone size appears in some rows only: once, few, many, or a class for an expanded clone.

TRBV5-1	TRBJ1-3	.	few	CASSLEWGTGNTIYF	TGCGCCAGCAGCTTGGAATGGGGAACTGGAAACACCATATATTTT
TRBV20-1	TRBJ2-6	.	many	CSAAGVSGANVLTF	TGCAGTGCTGCCGGAGTGTCTGGGGCCAACGTCCTGACTTTC
TRBV27	TRBJ2-3	.	many	CASSFYNADTQYF	TGTGCCAGCAGTTTTTATAATGCAGATACGCAGTATTTT
TRBV20-1	TRBJ1-2	.	few	CSASQPGNYGYTF	TGCAGTGCTAGCCAGCCGGGAAACTATGGCTACACCTTC
TRBV7-9	TRBJ2-5	TRBD2	few	CASSFLAGIQETQYF	TGTGCCAGCAGCTTTTTAGCGGGGATCCAAGAGACCCAGTACTTC
TRBV20-1	TRBJ2-4	.	many	CSARDLGGAKNIQYF	TGCAGTGCTAGAGATTTGGGGGGTGCCAAAAACATTCAGTACTTC
TRBV9	TRBJ1-1	TRBD1	.	CASSVAGTGMNTEAFF	TGTGCCAGCAGCGTTGCCGGGACAGGCATGAACACTGAAGCTTTCTTT
TRBV6-5	TRBJ2-7	.	many	CASRPNTGSYEQYF	TGTGCCAGCAGACCTAACACAGGATCCTACGAGCAGTACTTC
TRBV7-3	TRBJ2-1	.	many	CASSLGTNSYNEQFF	TGTGCCAGCAGCTTAGGGACAAACTCCTACAATGAGCAGTTCTTC
TRBV20-1	TRBJ2-5	.	few	CSANGDVPETQYF	TGCAGTGCTAATGGAGACGTTCCAGAGACCCAGTACTTC